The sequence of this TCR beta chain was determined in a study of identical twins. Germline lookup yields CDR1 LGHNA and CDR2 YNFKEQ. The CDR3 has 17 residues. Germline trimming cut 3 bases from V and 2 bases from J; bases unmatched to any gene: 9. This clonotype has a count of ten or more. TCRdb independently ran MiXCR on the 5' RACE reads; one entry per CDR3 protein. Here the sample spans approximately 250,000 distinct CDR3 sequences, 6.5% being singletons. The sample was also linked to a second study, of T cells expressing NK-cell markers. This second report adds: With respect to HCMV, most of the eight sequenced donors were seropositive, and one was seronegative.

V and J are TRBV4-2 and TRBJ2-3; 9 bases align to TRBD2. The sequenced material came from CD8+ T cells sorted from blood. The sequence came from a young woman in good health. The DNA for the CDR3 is TGTGCCAGCAGCCAGTCCAAGCGGGGGGTTTTCACAGATACGCAGTATTTT. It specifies CASSQSKRGVFTDTQYF.